This T cell receptor (beta chain) was documented in a study of blood T cell repertoires in COVID-19. The CDR3 totals 19 residues. CDR1 and CDR2 (germline): SGHDT, YYEEEE. V gave up 3 bases and J gave up 6 bases, with 28 bases separating them. Repertoires were generated with immunoSEQ multiplex PCR, while TCRdb's copy carries only in-frame clones and drops some. Of roughly 150,000 clones detected, approximately 80% appear once; the ten largest clones hold 6.2%. The specimen sequenced was PBMCs or T cells enriched from blood (not recorded which). The clonotype originates from a woman between 40 and 55 years old who had recovered from COVID-19. J is TRBJ1-5 and V is TRBV5-6, with D perhaps TRBD1 (5 bases). The CDR3 is CASSSGSREGNSRRQPQHF. The CDR3, as DNA: TGTGCCAGCAGCTCGGGTTCTCGGGAGGGGAATAGCAGGCGTCAGCCCCAGCATTTT.